These T cell receptor beta chains were read from a single sample in a study of Graves' ophthalmopathy and Graves' hyperthyroidism. TCRdb used MiXCR to reprocess the multiplex PCR reads, holding one entry per CDR3 protein. The sample has hundreds of thousands of distinct CDR3 sequences; approximately 21% are singletons. Sequencing was performed on peripheral blood. The source of these receptors is a woman younger than 35 with stable Graves' hyperthyroidism. Some clones in this sample may be carry-over from other donors' samples. Each CDR3 is given with its conserved first and last residue. The order of the fields is clone size, D gene, J gene, V gene, CDR3 protein, CDR3 DNA. D genes are given only for firm matches. Rows give clone size only sometimes, using once, few, many, or a class for an expanded clone.

few,-,TRBJ2-7,TRBV30,CAWSAAGLHEQYF,TGTGCCTGGAGCGCAGCGGGCCTACACGAGCAGTACTTC
few,TRBD2,TRBJ2-5,TRBV6-2/TRBV6-3,CATHVGDYQQETQYF,TGTGCCACCCACGTGGGGGACTACCAACAAGAGACCCAGTACTTC
-,-,TRBJ2-3,TRBV20-1,CSAREGTGAARTYF,TGCAGTGCTAGAGAGGGGACCGGGGCGGCTCGAACGTATTTT
-,-,TRBJ1-1,TRBV2,CASSQGIGYTEAFF,TGTGCCAGCAGTCAGGGGATCGGGTACACTGAAGCTTTCTTT
many,-,TRBJ1-5,TRBV2,CASSGQGEQPQHF,TGTGCCAGCAGTGGCCAGGGCGAGCAGCCCCAGCATTTT
-,-,TRBJ2-5,TRBV28,CASDQPGGGLETQYF,TGTGCCAGCGATCAACCTGGAGGTGGTTTAGAGACCCAGTACTTC
many,-,TRBJ1-1,TRBV18,CATETGKTVFEAFF,TGTGCCACCGAAACGGGGAAAACCGTCTTTGAAGCTTTCTTT
many,-,TRBJ2-7,TRBV4-1,CASSQDAISDSYEQYF,TGCGCCAGCAGCCAAGATGCAATCAGTGACTCCTACGAGCAGTACTTC
many,-,TRBJ1-1,TRBV10-3,CAISESRVGNTEAFF,TGTGCCATCAGTGAGTCGAGAGTGGGGAACACTGAAGCTTTCTTT
many,TRBD1,TRBJ1-1,TRBV3-1,CASSQEFPGGGAFF,TGTGCCAGCAGCCAAGAGTTTCCAGGGGGTGGAGCTTTCTTT
once,TRBD1,TRBJ2-7,TRBV5-1,CASSALAGGEGYEQYF,TGCGCCAGCAGCGCGTTGGCAGGGGGTGAAGGCTACGAGCAGTACTTC
-,-,TRBJ2-2,TRBV5-8,CASSSEITGELFF,TGTGCCAGCAGTTCGGAGATAACCGGGGAGCTGTTTTTT
-,-,TRBJ1-1,TRBV6-5,CASRLEATEAFF,TGTGCCAGCAGGTTAGAGGCCACTGAAGCTTTCTTT
-,-,TRBJ2-2,TRBV25-1,CASSDLNRAQVNTGELFF,TGTGCCAGCAGTGATCTAAATCGCGCACAGGTGAACACCGGGGAGCTGTTTTTT
many,-,TRBJ1-2,TRBV28,CATRGAANYGYTF,TGTGCCACCCGGGGGGCCGCTAACTATGGCTACACCTTC
many,TRBD2,TRBJ2-5,TRBV29-1,CSVEDTGGARETQYF,TGCAGCGTTGAAGATACCGGGGGGGCCCGGGAGACCCAGTACTTC
many,-,TRBJ1-1,TRBV29-1,CSVGLGTEAFF,TGCAGCGTTGGGTTGGGAACTGAAGCTTTCTTT
few,-,TRBJ2-3,TRBV4-2,CASSKGRDSRTDTQYF,TGTGCCAGCAGCAAAGGAAGGGACTCAAGAACAGATACGCAGTATTTT
few,-,TRBJ2-5,TRBV20-1,CSAAPAPRGETQYF,TGCAGTGCTGCGCCAGCCCCACGGGGGGAGACCCAGTACTTC
many,-,TRBJ1-1,TRBV12-3/TRBV12-4,CASSPRAGEAFF,TGTGCCAGCAGTCCGCGGGCTGGTGAAGCTTTCTTT
-,-,TRBJ2-7,TRBV12-3/TRBV12-4,CASSPRQKLYEQYF,TGTGCCAGCAGCCCCAGACAGAAACTGTACGAGCAGTACTTC
-,TRBD2,TRBJ2-5,TRBV4-1,CASSASGAVQGTQYF,TGCGCCAGCAGCGCTAGCGGGGCGGTACAAGGGACCCAGTACTTC
-,-,TRBJ2-5,TRBV28,CASKTGGIQETQYF,TGTGCCAGCAAAACAGGCGGAATCCAAGAGACCCAGTACTTC
-,TRBD1,TRBJ1-2,TRBV4-1,CASSQDRSTGGWGYTF,TGCGCCAGCAGCCAAGATCGGAGCACAGGGGGCTGGGGCTACACCTTC
-,TRBD1,TRBJ1-5,TRBV4-1,CASSSDRDHQPQHF,TGCGCCAGCAGCTCCGACAGGGATCATCAGCCCCAGCATTTT
many,-,TRBJ2-7,TRBV20-1,CSATMGPSSYEQYF,TGCAGTGCTACGATGGGGCCATCCTCCTACGAGCAGTACTTC
-,-,TRBJ1-2,TRBV5-1,CASSSGTDHYGYTF,TGCGCCAGCAGCTCCGGGACCGACCACTATGGCTACACCTTC
many,-,TRBJ1-5,TRBV20-1,CSATGTNQPQHF,TGCAGTGCTACAGGGACCAATCAGCCCCAGCATTTT
once,-,TRBJ2-5,TRBV15,CATSSRSWRGETQYF,TGTGCCACCAGCAGCCGAAGTTGGAGGGGCGAGACCCAGTACTTC